These 22 T cell receptor beta chains came from one sample sequenced in a study of T cell responses to AZD1222 COVID-19 vaccine. Here immunoSEQ multiplex PCR was the method, and the copy in TCRdb shows in-frame clones only, minus some. The table shows 55,000 to 85,000 clones, with 84% occurring only once. The specimen comprised peripheral blood, sampled on day 0 of AZD1222 vaccination. Source of these receptors: an adult in good health.

This clone was recorded once. V and J are TRBV7-8 and TRBJ2-7; D is possibly TRBD2 (5 bases). The V end was cut by 3 bases, the J end by 1 base, with 10 bases between. Germline V gives CDR1 SGHVS, CDR2 FQNEAQ. This CDR3 has 14 residues. Here the CDR3 reads CASSFLEGSYEQYF. The CDR3 coding sequence is TGTGCCAGCAGCTTTCTCGAGGGTTCCTACGAGCAGTACTTC.

V usage is TRBV7-2 and J usage is TRBJ2-1, with D perhaps matching TRBD2 (5 bases). The CDR3 runs 16 residues. Trimming took 5 bases from V and 3 from J, leaving 17 bases between them. CDR1 is SGHTA, CDR2 FQGNSA, per germline. The CDR3 DNA follows: TGTGCCAGCAGCCCCCAGACTACCTTTTTCTACAATGAGCAGTTCTTC. It yields the protein CASSPQTTFFYNEQFF. The full variable domain, rest sourced from reference TRBV7-2 and TRBJ2-1, is GAGVSQSPSNKVTEKGKDVELRCDPISGHTALYWYRQSLGQGLEFLIYFQGNSAPDKSGLPSDRFSAERTGGSVSTLTIQRTQQEDSAVYLCASSPQTTFFYNEQFFGPGTRLTVL.

The V and J genes are TRBV15 and TRBJ1-4, with a tentative D call TRBD1 (5 bases). Trimming cost V 0 bases and J 8 bases, with 10 bases left between them. Germline V gene lookup returns CDR1 LNHNV and CDR2 YYDKDF (reference sequence). This CDR3 is 14 amino acids long. The CDR3 region is CATSRDRGAEKLFF. CDR3 nucleotide sequence: TGTGCCACCAGCAGAGATAGAGGGGCGGAAAAACTGTTTTTT.

The J gene is TRBJ2-7, the V gene TRBV5-1, with 10 bases fitting TRBD1. J gave up 5 bases and V 4 bases, and 6 bases lay outside the gene matches. CDR3 length: 14 amino acids. Per the germline V gene, CDR1 is SGHRS and CDR2 is YFSETQ. This chain's CDR3 is CASSPLGQGNEQYF. DNA for the CDR3: TGCGCCAGCAGCCCCCTGGGACAGGGGAACGAGCAGTACTTC.

The chain has TRBV7-3 and TRBJ2-5; tentative D call: TRBD2 (5 bases). Germline CDR1 SGHTA, CDR2 FQGTGA. Trimming removed 4 bases at V and 5 bases at J, with 11 bases between. The CDR3 length is 13 residues. This chain's CDR3 is CASSSDYRETQYF. CDR3 DNA sequence: TGTGCCAGCAGCTCCGACTATCGGGAGACCCAGTACTTC.

This sequence joins TRBV7-3 and TRBJ2-3, with D tentatively TRBD2 (6 bases). This CDR3 is built from 15 residues. Germline lookup yields CDR1 SGHTA and CDR2 FQGTGA. Trimming left V 0 bases short and J 1 base short, with 8 bases between. In nucleotides, the CDR3 is TGTGCCAGCAGCTTAACGGGCGGGGGCACAGATACGCAGTATTTT. Its translation is CASSLTGGGTDTQYF.

The V and J genes are TRBV7-2 and TRBJ1-1; tentatively, D is TRBD1 (6 bases). This CDR3 spans 15 amino acids. Trimming took off 0 bases at V and 6 bases at J, with 14 bases between the two ends. Germline assignment: CDR1 SGHTA and CDR2 FQGNSA. The CDR3 protein is CASSLAPGQGPEAFF. For the CDR3, the DNA is TGTGCCAGCAGCTTAGCGCCCGGGCAGGGGCCTGAAGCTTTCTTT. The variable domain in full, with the rest retrieved from reference TRBV7-2 and TRBJ1-1, is GAGVSQSPSNKVTEKGKDVELRCDPISGHTALYWYRQSLGQGLEFLIYFQGNSAPDKSGLPSDRFSAERTGGSVSTLTIQRTQQEDSAVYLCASSLAPGQGPEAFFGQGTRLTVV.

The CDR3 loop reads CASSLYRGNYGYTF. In DNA form, the CDR3 reads TGTGCCAGCAGTCTTTACAGGGGTAACTATGGCTACACCTTC. This chain joins TRBV6-5 and TRBJ1-2; TRBD1 matches at 7 bases. In germline, CDR1 is MNHEY, CDR2 SVGAGI. Trimming took 5 bases from V and 1 from J; bases not matched to a gene: 4. CDR3 length equals 14 residues.

The V call is TRBV4-3, the J call TRBJ1-4; 8 nucleotides line up with TRBD1. Losses at the gene ends were 0 bases for V and 8 bases for J; bases not matched to a gene: 14. Germline V gives CDR1 LGHNA, CDR2 YSLEER. This CDR3 has 18 residues. The CDR3 DNA is TGCGCCAGCAGCCAAGATGCGAACAGGGGGGCTTGGGGGGAAAAACTGTTTTTT. Translated, it gives CASSQDANRGAWGEKLFF.

This chain connects TRBV19 to TRBJ2-1; TRBD1 matches at 10 bases. CDR3 size: 14 residues. The trim removed 9 bases at V and 6 bases at J, leaving 8 bases unmatched. CDR1 is LNHDA, CDR2 SQIVND, per germline (reference sequence). The CDR3 DNA reads TGTGCCAGCGCCGACAGGGGGCATTTCAATGAGCAGTTCTTC. It translates to CASADRGHFNEQFF.

This rearrangement joins TRBV11-2 to TRBJ1-2; no definite D call. The CDR3 has 13 amino acids. Trimming pared 5 bases from V and 4 bases from J, leaving 11 bases between. In germline, CDR1 is SGHAT, CDR2 FQNNGV. The CDR3 loop reads CASSPDGSYGYTF. CDR3 nucleotides: TGTGCCAGCAGCCCAGACGGGAGCTATGGCTACACCTTC.

This clone was seen once. V usage is TRBV2 and J usage is TRBJ1-3, with 9 bases matching TRBD1. The CDR3 is made up of 15 amino acids. Germline V gene lookup returns CDR1 SNHLY and CDR2 FYNNEI. Trimming at V came to 8 bases and at J to 0 bases, leaving 5 bases not matched to a gene. For the CDR3, the DNA is TGTGCCAGCGAGGGACAGGGCCTCTCTGGAAACACCATATATTTT. This encodes CASEGQGLSGNTIYF.

This clone has a handful of counts. This rearrangement joins TRBV18 to TRBJ2-1; 15 bases align to TRBD2. V shed 3 bases, J shed 9 bases, and the junction held 6 bases outside the gene matches. The germline V gene encodes CDR1 KGHSH and CDR2 LQKENI. This CDR3 comprises 16 residues. CDR3: CASSPGTSGGIGEQFF. In DNA form, the CDR3 reads TGTGCCAGCTCACCCGGGACTAGCGGGGGGATCGGTGAGCAGTTCTTC.

The chain uses TRBV10-1 and TRBJ1-1; D unclear. V was cut by 2 bases and J by 3 bases, with 13 bases left in between. CDR3 length: 15 residues. Germline CDR1 is WNHNN and CDR2 is SYGVQD (reference sequence). The CDR3 reads CASSEGIGSDTEAFF. Written as DNA, the CDR3 is TGCGCCAGCAGTGAGGGGATCGGATCTGACACTGAAGCTTTCTTT.

V and J are TRBV27 and TRBJ1-6, with D perhaps matching TRBD1 (6 bases). V was trimmed by 6 bases and J by 6 bases, leaving 15 bases between them. CDR1 is MNHEY and CDR2 is SMNVEV in the germline V gene (reference sequence). This CDR3 has 15 residues. CDR3 residues: CASSLRGTANSPLHF. The CDR3 DNA reads TGTGCCAGCAGCCTGAGGGGGACGGCTAATTCACCCCTCCACTTT.

V and J are TRBV6-2 or TRBV6-3 and TRBJ1-6; D unclear. This CDR3 spans 13 amino acids. CDR1 and CDR2 (germline): MNHEY, SVGEGT. V was shortened by 2 bases and J by 8 bases, with 7 bases between the two germline ends. This chain's CDR3 is CASSYTLDSPLHF. Here the CDR3 DNA reads TGTGCCAGCAGTTACACCCTGGATTCACCCCTCCACTTT.

Here the CDR3 DNA reads TGTGCCAGCAGGGGTACAGGGCAGGGCAATCAGCCCCAGCATTTT. The encoded protein is CASRGTGQGNQPQHF. The chain carries TRBV6-5 and TRBJ1-5, with a tentative D call TRBD1 (6 bases). Looked up from germline, CDR1 is MNHEY and CDR2 is SVGAGI. V was shortened by 6 bases and J by 2 bases, with 14 bases between the two germline ends. This CDR3 is 15 amino acids long.

The rearrangement uses TRBV5-4 and TRBJ2-6; 7 bases map to TRBD1. The CDR3 loop spans 15 amino acids. V trimming: 2 bases; J trimming: 2 bases; junction bases outside the gene matches: 1. CDR1 SGHNT and CDR2 YYREEE come from the germline V gene (reference sequence). The CDR3 region is CASSFQGAGANVLTF. CDR3 nucleotide sequence: TGTGCCAGCAGCTTCCAGGGGGCTGGGGCCAACGTCCTGACTTTC.

This sequence joins TRBV7-3 and TRBJ2-1, with D possibly matching TRBD1 (5 bases). The germline V and J ends were trimmed by 2 bases and 13 bases, with 15 bases remaining between them. The CDR3 sequence is 13 residues long. Per the germline V gene, CDR1 is SGHTA and CDR2 is FQGTGA. The CDR3: CASSLDSYSPQFF. Written as DNA, the CDR3 is TGTGCCAGCAGCTTAGACAGCTACTCGCCCCAGTTCTTC.

This chain connects TRBV30 to TRBJ2-7; D remains unclear. V lost 1 base and J lost 6, with 10 bases in between. Looked up from germline, CDR1 is GTSNPN and CDR2 is SVGIG (reference sequence). CDR3 size: 12 residues. The CDR3 loop reads CAWSGRRSEQYF. The CDR3 coding sequence is TGTGCCTGGAGTGGTAGACGTTCCGAGCAGTACTTC.

This sequence joins TRBV3-1 (or the pseudogene TRBV3-2) and TRBJ2-1, with D hard to call. The germline V and J ends were trimmed by 3 bases and 8 bases, with 8 bases remaining between them. The germline V gene has CDR1 LGHDT and CDR2 YNNKEL (reference sequence). This CDR3 comprises 12 residues. The CDR3 DNA follows: TGTGCCAGCAGCCAGTTAGGCGATGAGCAGTTCTTC. This translates into CASSQLGDEQFF.

This rearrangement joins TRBV12-1 to TRBJ2-7. TRBV12-1 is classified as a pseudogene. The CDR3 covers 14 residues. In nucleotides, the CDR3 is TGTGCCAGCAGCCCGCGGACGGTCCCCTACGAGCAGTACTTC. Its protein product is CASSPRTVPYEQYF.